This entry lists 14 T cell receptor beta chains sequenced from one sample in a study of T cells after yellow fever vaccination. TCRdb reprocessed the 5' RACE reads via MiXCR and lists one record per CDR3 protein. Among about 170,000 distinct CDR3 sequences listed, about 6.2% were seen once. The sequenced sample was CD4+ T cells sorted from PBMCs, obtained on the day of the first yellow fever vaccination. These receptors came from a man between 18 and 35 years old who received the YFV17D yellow fever vaccine.

The chain employs TRBV29-1 and TRBJ1-2, with D possibly matching TRBD1 (5 bases). V gave up 6 bases and J gave up 4 bases, with 15 bases separating them. From germline, CDR1 is SQVTM and CDR2 ANQGSEA. The CDR3 runs 13 residues. CDR3 region: CSVSGWDGYGYTF. The DNA of the CDR3 is TGCAGCGTCTCCGGCTGGGACGGCTATGGCTACACCTTC. The variable domain in full, completed from reference TRBV29-1 and TRBJ1-2, reads SAVISQKPSRDICQRGTSLTIQCQVDSQVTMMFWYRQQPGQSLTLIATANQGSEATYESGFVIDKFPISRPNLTFSTLTVSNMSPEDSSIYLCSVSGWDGYGYTFGSGTRLTVV.

This clonotype was observed at least ten times. CDR3 coding DNA: TGCGCCAGCAGCCCCGGGGCAGGGCCCTACGAGCAGTACTTC. Encoded protein: CASSPGAGPYEQYF. The V call is TRBV5-1, the J call TRBJ2-7; the D call may be TRBD1 or TRBD2 (5 bases each). The germline V and J ends were trimmed by 4 bases and 2 bases, with 13 bases remaining between them. The CDR3 runs to 14 residues. Germline V gives CDR1 SGHRS, CDR2 YFSETQ.

This clonotype was detected many times. V and J are TRBV4-2 and TRBJ2-1; weak D call: TRBD2 (5 bases). This CDR3 contains 15 residues. Germline CDR1 and CDR2: LGHNA and YNFKEQ. V was pared by 1 base and J by 1 base, with 8 bases between. This CDR3 reads CASSQGERSYNEQFF. CDR3 nucleotide sequence: TGTGCCAGCAGCCAAGGGGAGAGATCCTACAATGAGCAGTTCTTC.

This clonotype appeared a few times. The chain employs TRBV6-5 and TRBJ2-3, with 9 bases fitting TRBD1. Trimming cost V 7 bases and J 2 bases; bases outside gene matches: 7. Germline CDR1 MNHEY, CDR2 SVGAGI. This CDR3 region has 15 residues. The CDR3 coding sequence is TGTGCCAGCACCCCAGGACAGGGGTCCACAGATACGCAGTATTTT. Its translation: CASTPGQGSTDTQYF.

This clonotype was detected many times. The CDR3 sequence: CASSQPLGSYNEQFF. The CDR3 DNA follows: TGCGCCAGCAGCCAACCGCTGGGCTCGTACAATGAGCAGTTCTTC. The V call is TRBV4-1, the J call TRBJ2-1; no clear D. Germline lookup yields CDR1 MGHRA and CDR2 YSYEKL. Trimming removed 2 bases from V and 4 bases from J, with 12 bases in between. The CDR3 is made up of 15 amino acids.

Ten or more counts support this clonotype. The chain uses TRBV20-1 and TRBJ2-7, with D tentatively TRBD2 (7 bases). This CDR3 spans 12 amino acids. Per germline, CDR1 DFQATT and CDR2 SNEGSKA (reference sequence). V was trimmed by 7 bases and J by 2 bases, leaving 12 bases between them. The CDR3 region is CSEGGGTYEQYV. The CDR3 region has the DNA TGCAGTGAGGGGGGGGGAACCTACGAGCAGTACGTC.

This clonotype was seen repeatedly, ten times or more. The chain is built from TRBV7-9 and TRBJ1-4; 7 bases line up with TRBD1. Germline CDR1 and CDR2: SEHNR and FQNEAQ (reference sequence). The ends lost 3 bases at V and 5 bases at J; junction bases unmatched: 6. The CDR3 runs 15 residues. The CDR3 spells CASSFHQGGNEKLFF. The CDR3 nucleotides read TGTGCCAGCAGCTTCCATCAGGGGGGGAATGAAAAACTGTTTTTT.

This clonotype was seen at least ten times. The genes are TRBV5-8 and TRBJ2-5, with 13 bases that match TRBD2. This CDR3 spans 15 amino acids. V was pared by 4 bases and J by 3 bases, with 3 bases of the junction left unmatched. From germline, CDR1 is SGHTS and CDR2 YDEGEE. The DNA for the CDR3 is TGTGCCAGCAGCCGGGGGACTAGCGGGGAAGAGACCCAGTACTTC. Translation gives CASSRGTSGEETQYF.

The chain couples TRBV12-3 or TRBV12-4 to TRBJ2-1; 8 bases line up with TRBD2. This CDR3 comprises 16 residues. J lost 4 bases, V lost 6 bases, and 11 bases had no gene match. The CDR3 loop reads CASRAFGGGSYNEQFF. The DNA for the CDR3 is TGTGCCAGCAGGGCTTTCGGCGGGGGGTCTTACAATGAGCAGTTCTTC.

Ten or more counts support this clonotype. The V and J genes are TRBV3-1 and TRBJ2-2, with 8 bases aligning to TRBD2. V lost 3 bases, J lost 2 bases, and 2 bases stayed unmatched. Per the germline V gene, CDR1 is LGHDT and CDR2 is YNNKEL (reference sequence). The CDR3 length is 15 residues. The CDR3 protein is CASSQGLVNTGELFF. The CDR3 region has the DNA TGTGCCAGCAGCCAGGGACTAGTCAACACCGGGGAGCTGTTTTTT. The full variable domain, completed using reference TRBV3-1 and TRBJ2-2, is DTAVSQTPKYLVTQMGNDKSIKCEQNLGHDTMYWYKQDSKKFLKIMFSYNNKELIINETVPNRFSPKSPDKAHLNLHINSLELGDSAVYFCASSQGLVNTGELFFGEGSRLTVL.

This clonotype was counted many times. J is TRBJ1-5 and V is TRBV6-5; unclear D gene. Germline assignment: CDR1 MNHEY and CDR2 SVGAGI. The CDR3 length is 15 residues. V was clipped by 6 bases and J by 0 bases, with 12 bases between them. This chain's CDR3 is CASRTRPYSNQPQHF. The CDR3 bases are TGTGCCAGCAGGACTCGTCCCTATAGCAATCAGCCCCAGCATTTT.

Many counts were recorded for this clonotype. The chain has TRBV5-1 and TRBJ2-1, with D maybe TRBD2 (5 bases). Trimming shortened V by 1 base and J by 9 bases, and 11 bases separated the two germline ends. Germline CDR1 is SGHRS and CDR2 is YFSETQ. The CDR3 sequence is 13 residues long. The CDR3 spells CASSLTSMAEQFF. CDR3 bases: TGCGCCAGCAGCTTGACTAGTATGGCTGAGCAGTTCTTC.

This clonotype was seen only a few times. The V call is TRBV3-1, the J call TRBJ2-1, with 14 bases aligning to TRBD2. Germline CDR1 reads LGHDT; CDR2 reads YNNKEL (reference sequence). Trimming took 4 bases from V and 6 from J; bases not matched to a gene: 8. The CDR3 totals 17 residues. This CDR3 is CASSPHVGTSGGNEQFF. Written as DNA, the CDR3 is TGTGCCAGCAGCCCCCATGTCGGGACTAGCGGGGGCAATGAGCAGTTCTTC.

This clonotype was observed many times. The genes are TRBV29-1 and TRBJ2-7, with D maybe TRBD2 (5 bases). Deletions cut 7 bases from V and 2 bases from J, with 15 bases between. This CDR3 is 13 amino acids long. The germline CDR1 and CDR2 sequences are SQVTM and ANQGSEA. The chain's CDR3 is CSGDVAFPYEQYV. The CDR3 DNA reads as TGCAGCGGAGACGTAGCGTTTCCCTACGAGCAGTACGTC.